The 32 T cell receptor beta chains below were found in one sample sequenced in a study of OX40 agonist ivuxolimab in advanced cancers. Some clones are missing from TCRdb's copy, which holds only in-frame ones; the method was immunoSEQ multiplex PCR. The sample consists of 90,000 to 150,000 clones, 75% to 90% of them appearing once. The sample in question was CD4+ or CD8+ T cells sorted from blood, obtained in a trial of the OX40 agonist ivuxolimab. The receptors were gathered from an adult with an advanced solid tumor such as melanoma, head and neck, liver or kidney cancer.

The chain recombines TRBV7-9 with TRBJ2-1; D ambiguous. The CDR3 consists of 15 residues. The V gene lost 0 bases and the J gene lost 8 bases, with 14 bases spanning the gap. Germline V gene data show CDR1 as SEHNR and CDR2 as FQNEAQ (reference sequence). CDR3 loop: CASSLAMVGRYEQFF. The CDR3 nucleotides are TGTGCCAGCAGCTTAGCCATGGTAGGACGGTATGAGCAGTTCTTC.

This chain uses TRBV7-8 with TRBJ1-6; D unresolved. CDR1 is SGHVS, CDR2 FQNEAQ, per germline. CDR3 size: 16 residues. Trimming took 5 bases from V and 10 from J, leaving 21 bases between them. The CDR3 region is CASSAGIDAGRSPLHF. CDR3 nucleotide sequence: TGTGCCAGCAGCGCTGGAATCGATGCGGGCAGATCACCCCTCCACTTT. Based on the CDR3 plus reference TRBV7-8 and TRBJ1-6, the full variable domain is GAGVSQSPRYKVAKRGQDVALRCDPISGHVSLFWYQQALGQGPEFLTYFQNEAQLDKSGLPSDRFFAERPEGSVSTLKIQRTQQEDSAVYLCASSAGIDAGRSPLHFGNGTRLTVT.

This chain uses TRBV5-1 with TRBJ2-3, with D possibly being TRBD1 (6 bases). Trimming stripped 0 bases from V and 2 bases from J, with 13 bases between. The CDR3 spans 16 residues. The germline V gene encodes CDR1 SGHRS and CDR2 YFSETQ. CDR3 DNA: TGCGCCAGCAGCTTGGGACAGGCTAAGAACACAGATACGCAGTATTTT. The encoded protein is CASSLGQAKNTDTQYF.

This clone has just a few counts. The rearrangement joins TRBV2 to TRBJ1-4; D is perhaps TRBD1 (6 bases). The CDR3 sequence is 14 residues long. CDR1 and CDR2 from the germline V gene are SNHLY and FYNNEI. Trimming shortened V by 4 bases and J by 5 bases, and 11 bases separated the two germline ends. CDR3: CASSAQGLNEKLFF. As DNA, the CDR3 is TGTGCCAGCAGTGCACAGGGCCTCAATGAAAAACTGTTTTTT.

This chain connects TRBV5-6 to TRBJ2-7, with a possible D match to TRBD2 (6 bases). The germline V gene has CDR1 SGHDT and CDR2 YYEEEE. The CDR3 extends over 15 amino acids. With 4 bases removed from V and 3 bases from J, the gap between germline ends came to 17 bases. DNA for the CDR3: TGTGCCAGCAGCCCTGCCCCCGGGAGAAGCTACGAGCAGTACTTC. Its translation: CASSPAPGRSYEQYF.

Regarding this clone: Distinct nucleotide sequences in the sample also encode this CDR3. The CDR3 DNA reads TGTGCCAGCAGCCGTGGGACCCAAGAGACCCAGTACTTC. It codes for CASSRGTQETQYF. The chain links TRBV11-2 to TRBJ2-5, with D perhaps being TRBD1 or TRBD2 (5 bases each). Germline CDR1 SGHAT, CDR2 FQNNGV. V was pared by 5 bases and J by 1 base, with 8 bases between. This CDR3 has 13 amino acids.

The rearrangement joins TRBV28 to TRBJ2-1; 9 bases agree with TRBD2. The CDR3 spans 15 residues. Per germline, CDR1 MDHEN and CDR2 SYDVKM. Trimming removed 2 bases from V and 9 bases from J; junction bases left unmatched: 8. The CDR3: CASSLRSSGVIEQFF. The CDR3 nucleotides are TGTGCCAGCAGTTTACGGTCTAGCGGGGTGATTGAGCAGTTCTTC.

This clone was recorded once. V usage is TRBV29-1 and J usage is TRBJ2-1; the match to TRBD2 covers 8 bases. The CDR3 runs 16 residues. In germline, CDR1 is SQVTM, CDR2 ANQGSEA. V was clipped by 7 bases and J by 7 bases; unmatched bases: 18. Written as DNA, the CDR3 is TGCAGCGCCGCAATGGGGGCGGGGGGAGACGGAAATGAGCAGTTCTTC. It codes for CSAAMGAGGDGNEQFF.

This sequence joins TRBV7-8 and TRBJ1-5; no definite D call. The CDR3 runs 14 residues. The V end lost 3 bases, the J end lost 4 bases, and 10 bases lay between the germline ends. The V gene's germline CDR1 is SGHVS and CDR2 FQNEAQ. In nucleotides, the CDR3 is TGTGCCAGCAGCTTCTTCAGGACTAATCAGCCCCAGCATTTT. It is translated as CASSFFRTNQPQHF.

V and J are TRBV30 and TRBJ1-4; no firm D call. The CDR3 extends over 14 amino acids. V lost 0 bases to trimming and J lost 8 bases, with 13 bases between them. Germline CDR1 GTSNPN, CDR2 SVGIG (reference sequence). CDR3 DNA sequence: TGTGCCTGGAGTGTACCCGGCCCTCAGGAAAAACTGTTTTTT. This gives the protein CAWSVPGPQEKLFF.

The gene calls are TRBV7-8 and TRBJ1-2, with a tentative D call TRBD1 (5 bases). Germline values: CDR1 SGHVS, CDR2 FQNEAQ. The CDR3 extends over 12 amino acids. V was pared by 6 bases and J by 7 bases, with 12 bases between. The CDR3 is CASRPPGPGYTF. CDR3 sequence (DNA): TGTGCCAGCAGGCCGCCAGGGCCTGGCTACACCTTC.

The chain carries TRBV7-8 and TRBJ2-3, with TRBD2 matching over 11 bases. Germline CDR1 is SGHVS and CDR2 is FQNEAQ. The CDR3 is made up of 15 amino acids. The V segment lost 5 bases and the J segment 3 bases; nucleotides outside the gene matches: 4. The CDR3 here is CASSVSGGETDTQYF. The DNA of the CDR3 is TGTGCCAGCAGCGTTAGCGGGGGGGAGACAGATACGCAGTATTTT.

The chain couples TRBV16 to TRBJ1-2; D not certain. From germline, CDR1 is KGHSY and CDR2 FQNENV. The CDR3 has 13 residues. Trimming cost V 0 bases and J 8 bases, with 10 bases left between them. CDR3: CASSQSFQAGYTF. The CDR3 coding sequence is TGTGCCAGCAGCCAATCATTCCAGGCGGGCTACACCTTC.

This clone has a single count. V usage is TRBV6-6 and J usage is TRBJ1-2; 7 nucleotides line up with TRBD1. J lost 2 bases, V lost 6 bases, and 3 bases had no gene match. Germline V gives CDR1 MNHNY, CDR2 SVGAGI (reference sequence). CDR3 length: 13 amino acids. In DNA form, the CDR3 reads TGTGCCAGCAGAACGGGACAGAACTATGGCTACACCTTC. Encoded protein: CASRTGQNYGYTF.

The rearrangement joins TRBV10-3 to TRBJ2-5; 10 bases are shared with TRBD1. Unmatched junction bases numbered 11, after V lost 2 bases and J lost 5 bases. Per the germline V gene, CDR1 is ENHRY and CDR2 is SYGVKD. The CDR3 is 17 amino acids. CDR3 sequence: CAISELAGTGELETQYF. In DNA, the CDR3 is TGTGCCATCAGTGAGCTCGCCGGGACAGGGGAACTGGAGACCCAGTACTTC.

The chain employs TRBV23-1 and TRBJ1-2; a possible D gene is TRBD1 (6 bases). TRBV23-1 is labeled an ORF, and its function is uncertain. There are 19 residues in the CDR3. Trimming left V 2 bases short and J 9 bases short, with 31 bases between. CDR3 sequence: CASSQGIGGGFELEVCYTF. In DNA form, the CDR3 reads TGCGCCAGCAGTCAAGGGATAGGAGGGGGTTTTGAGCTTGAGGTCTGCTACACCTTC.

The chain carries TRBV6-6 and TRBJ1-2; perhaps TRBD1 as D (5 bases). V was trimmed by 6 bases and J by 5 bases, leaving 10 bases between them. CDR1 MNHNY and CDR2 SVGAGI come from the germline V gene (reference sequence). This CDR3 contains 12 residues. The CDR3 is CASSPGLYGYTF. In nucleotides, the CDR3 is TGTGCCAGCAGCCCGGGACTTTATGGCTACACCTTC.

The CDR3 bases are TGTGCCAGCACCCAGTTGGGAGGGCCGAACACCGGGGAGCTGTTTTTT. Its translation: CASTQLGGPNTGELFF. This sequence joins TRBV5-6 and TRBJ2-2; TRBD2 agrees at 7 bases. Germline lookup yields CDR1 SGHDT and CDR2 YYEEEE. The CDR3 covers 16 residues. Trimming cost V 6 bases and J 0 bases; bases outside gene matches: 8. The full variable domain, completed using reference TRBV5-6 and TRBJ2-2, is DAGVTQSPTHLIKTRGQQVTLRCSPKSGHDTVSWYQQALGQGPQFIFQYYEEEERQRGNFPDRFSGHQFPNYSSELNVNALLLGDSALYLCASTQLGGPNTGELFFGEGSRLTVL.

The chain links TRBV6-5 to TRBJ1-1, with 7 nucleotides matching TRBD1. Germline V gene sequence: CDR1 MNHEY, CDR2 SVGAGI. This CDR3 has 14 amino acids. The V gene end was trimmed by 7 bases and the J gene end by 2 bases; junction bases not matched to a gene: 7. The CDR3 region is CASTKRTGNTEAFF. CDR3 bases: TGTGCCAGCACCAAACGGACAGGCAACACTGAAGCTTTCTTT.

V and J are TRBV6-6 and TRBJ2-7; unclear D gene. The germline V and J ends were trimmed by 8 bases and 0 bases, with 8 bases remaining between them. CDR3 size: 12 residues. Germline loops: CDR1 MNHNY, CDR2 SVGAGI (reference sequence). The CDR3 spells CASSQRSYEQYF. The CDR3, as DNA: TGTGCCAGCTCCCAACGCTCCTACGAGCAGTACTTC.

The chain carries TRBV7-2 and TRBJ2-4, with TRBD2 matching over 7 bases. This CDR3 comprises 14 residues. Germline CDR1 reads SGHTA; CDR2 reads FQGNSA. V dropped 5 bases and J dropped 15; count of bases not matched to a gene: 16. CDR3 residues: CASSPGLDIAKGYF. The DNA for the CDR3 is TGTGCCAGCAGCCCAGGACTAGACATAGCCAAGGGGTACTTC.

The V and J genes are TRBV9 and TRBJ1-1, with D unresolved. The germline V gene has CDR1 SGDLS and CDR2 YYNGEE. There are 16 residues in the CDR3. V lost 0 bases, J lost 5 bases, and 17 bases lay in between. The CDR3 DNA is TGTGCCAGCAGCGTAGACTCAGGTGGAGTTTCGACTGAAGCTTTCTTT. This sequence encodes CASSVDSGGVSTEAFF.

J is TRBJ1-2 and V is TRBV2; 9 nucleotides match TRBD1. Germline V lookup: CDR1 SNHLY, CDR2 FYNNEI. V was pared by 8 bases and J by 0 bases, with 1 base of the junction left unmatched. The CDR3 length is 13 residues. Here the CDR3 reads CASGQGTNYGYTF. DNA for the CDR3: TGTGCCAGCGGACAGGGGACTAACTATGGCTACACCTTC.

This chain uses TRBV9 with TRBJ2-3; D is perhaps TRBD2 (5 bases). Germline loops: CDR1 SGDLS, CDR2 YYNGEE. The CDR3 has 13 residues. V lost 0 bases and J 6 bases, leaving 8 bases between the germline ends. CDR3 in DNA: TGTGCCAGCAGCGTAGGGACTTCTGATACGCAGTATTTT. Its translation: CASSVGTSDTQYF.

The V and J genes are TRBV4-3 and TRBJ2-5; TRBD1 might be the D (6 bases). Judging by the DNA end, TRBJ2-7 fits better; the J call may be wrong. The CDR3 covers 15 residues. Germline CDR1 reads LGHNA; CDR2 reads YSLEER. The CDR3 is CASSQEHRASYEQYF. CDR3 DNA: TGCGCCAGCAGCCAAGAGCACAGGGCTTCGTACGAGCAGTACTTC.

In DNA, the CDR3 is TGTGCCAGCAGCTTCCAGGGGACTAGCAATGAGCAGTTCTTC. Amino acid sequence: CASSFQGTSNEQFF. This chain joins TRBV7-2 and TRBJ2-1, with TRBD2 identical over 8 bases. V shed 3 bases, J shed 6 bases, and the junction held 4 bases outside the gene matches. Per germline, CDR1 SGHTA and CDR2 FQGNSA. There are 14 residues in the CDR3.

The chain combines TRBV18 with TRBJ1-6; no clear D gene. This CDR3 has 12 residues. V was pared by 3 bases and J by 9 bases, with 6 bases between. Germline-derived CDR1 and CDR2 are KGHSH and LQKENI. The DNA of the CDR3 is TGTGCCAGCTCACCCGGATCTTCACCCCTCCACTTT. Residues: CASSPGSSPLHF.

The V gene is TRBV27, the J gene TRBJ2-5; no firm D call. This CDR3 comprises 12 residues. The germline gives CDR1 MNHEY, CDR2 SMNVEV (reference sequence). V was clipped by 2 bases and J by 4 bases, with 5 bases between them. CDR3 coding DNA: TGTGCCAGCAGTTTAAAATCAGAGACCCAGTACTTC. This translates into CASSLKSETQYF.

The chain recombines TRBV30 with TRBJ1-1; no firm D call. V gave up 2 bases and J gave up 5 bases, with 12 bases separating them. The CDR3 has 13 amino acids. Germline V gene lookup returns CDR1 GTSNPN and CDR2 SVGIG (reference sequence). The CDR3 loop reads CAWSIGYGTEAFF. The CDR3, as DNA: TGTGCCTGGAGTATTGGGTACGGGACTGAAGCTTTCTTT.

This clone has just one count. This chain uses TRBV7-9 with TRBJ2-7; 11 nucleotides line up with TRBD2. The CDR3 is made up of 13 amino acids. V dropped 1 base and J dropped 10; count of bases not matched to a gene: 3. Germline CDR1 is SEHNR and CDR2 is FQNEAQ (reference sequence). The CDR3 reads CASSLEGTSGQYF. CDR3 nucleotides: TGTGCCAGCAGCTTAGAGGGGACTAGCGGCCAGTACTTC.

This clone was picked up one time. DNA of the CDR3: TGCGCCAGCAGGAGCGGGCAAAATGAAAAACTGTTTTTT. Translating gives CASRSGQNEKLFF. This chain uses TRBV5-1 with TRBJ1-4; D remains unclear. There are 13 residues in the CDR3. Trimming removed 5 bases from V and 5 bases from J, with 10 bases in between. Germline V gene sequence: CDR1 SGHRS, CDR2 YFSETQ.

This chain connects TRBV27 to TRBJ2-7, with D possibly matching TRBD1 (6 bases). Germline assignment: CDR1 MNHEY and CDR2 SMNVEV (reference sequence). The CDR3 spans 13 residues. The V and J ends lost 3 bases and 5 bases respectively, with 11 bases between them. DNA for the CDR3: TGTGCCAGCAGTTTTCAGGGGTACCACGAGCAGTACTTC. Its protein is CASSFQGYHEQYF.